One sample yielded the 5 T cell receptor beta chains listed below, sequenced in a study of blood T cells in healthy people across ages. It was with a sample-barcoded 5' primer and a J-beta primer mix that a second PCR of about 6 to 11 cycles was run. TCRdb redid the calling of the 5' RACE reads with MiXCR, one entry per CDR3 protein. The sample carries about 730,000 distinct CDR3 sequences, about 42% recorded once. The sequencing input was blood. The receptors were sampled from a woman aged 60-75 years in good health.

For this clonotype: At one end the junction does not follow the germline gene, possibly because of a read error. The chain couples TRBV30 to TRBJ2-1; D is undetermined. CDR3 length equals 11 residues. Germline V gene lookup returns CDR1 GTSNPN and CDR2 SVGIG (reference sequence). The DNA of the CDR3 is TGTGCCTTGAGTTGGGGAAGTGAGCAGTTCTTC. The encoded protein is CALSWGSEQFF.

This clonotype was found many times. CDR3 sequence reads: CASRPPGGEQYF. CDR3 nucleotides: TGTGCCAGCAGACCCCCAGGGGGTGAGCAGTACTTC. This chain links TRBV11-1 with TRBJ2-5, with TRBD1 matching 7 bases. Germline assignment: CDR1 SGHAT and CDR2 FQDESV (reference sequence). V dropped 6 bases and J dropped 11; count of bases not matched to a gene: 9. The CDR3 is 12 amino acids.

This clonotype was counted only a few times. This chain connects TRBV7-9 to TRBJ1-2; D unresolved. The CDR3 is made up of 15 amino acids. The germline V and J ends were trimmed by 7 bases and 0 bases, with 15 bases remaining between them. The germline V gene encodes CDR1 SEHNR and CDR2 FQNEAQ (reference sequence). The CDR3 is CASIPTRQANYGYTF. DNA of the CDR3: TGTGCCAGCATCCCGACAAGGCAGGCTAACTATGGCTACACCTTC.

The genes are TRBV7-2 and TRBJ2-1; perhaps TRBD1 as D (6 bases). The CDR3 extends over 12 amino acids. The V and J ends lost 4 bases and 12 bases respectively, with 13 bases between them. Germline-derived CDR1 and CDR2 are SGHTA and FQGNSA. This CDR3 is CASSSEQGWQFF. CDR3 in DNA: TGTGCCAGCAGCTCAGAACAGGGATGGCAGTTCTTC. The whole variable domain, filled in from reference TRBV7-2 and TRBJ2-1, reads GAGVSQSPSNKVTEKGKDVELRCDPISGHTALYWYRQSLGQGLEFLIYFQGNSAPDKSGLPSDRFSAERTGGSVSTLTIQRTQQEDSAVYLCASSSEQGWQFFGPGTRLTVL.

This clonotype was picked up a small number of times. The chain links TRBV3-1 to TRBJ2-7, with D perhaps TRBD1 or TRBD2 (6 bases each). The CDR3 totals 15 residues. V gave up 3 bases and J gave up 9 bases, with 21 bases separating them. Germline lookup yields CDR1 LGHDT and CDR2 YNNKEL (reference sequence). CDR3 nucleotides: TGTGCCAGCAGCCACCGAACCGGGGGCAGTTTGAGGCAGTACTTC. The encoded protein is CASSHRTGGSLRQYF.